This is a list of T cell receptor beta chains from one sample in a study of T cell repertoires in cytomegalovirus infection. Their target antigens are unknown. TCRdb re-called the reads with MiXCR, one entry per CDR3 protein. The table includes roughly 570,000 distinct CDR3 sequences, approximately 40% detected once. Sequencing used cultured PBMCs, obtained from culture after CMV antigen stimulation. These receptors came from a human donor in good health (CMV status not recorded). Some clones in this sample may be carry-over from other donors' samples. Both conserved end residues are part of each CDR3. The D gene is left open where the match is weak. Only some rows state a clone size, as once, few, many or a class for expanded clones.

d_call,j_call,v_call,clone_size,cdr3_aa
TRBD1,TRBJ2-5,TRBV28,few,CASSSTGGGETQYF
-,TRBJ2-4,TRBV2,-,CASSPGQANIQYF
-,TRBJ2-3,TRBV7-8,few,CASSKRAEMDTQYF
-,TRBJ1-2,TRBV27,few,CASSTTLSLANYGYTF
-,TRBJ1-1,TRBV30,once,CAWSPLPNTEAFF
TRBD1,TRBJ2-2,TRBV5-6,-,CASSPTDRANTGELFF
-,TRBJ1-6,TRBV28,few,CASSGWENNSPLHF
-,TRBJ2-7,TRBV2,-,CASSEGWTGAYEQYF
TRBD1,TRBJ1-5,TRBV7-2,-,CASSLKGGGQPQHF
TRBD2,TRBJ2-2,TRBV7-2,-,CASSLLAGTNTGELFF
-,TRBJ1-1,TRBV6-8,-,CASFIGITGSAEAFF
-,TRBJ2-4,TRBV7-2,-,CASSSLDQSVQYF
TRBD1,TRBJ1-5,TRBV5-1,-,CASSLGGGGTAFYSNQPQHF
-,TRBJ2-1,TRBV19,few,CASNKAGGNEQFF
TRBD1,TRBJ1-6,TRBV7-8,few,CAGGQYNSPLHF
-,TRBJ2-3,TRBV6-5,-,CASSYSASTDTQYF
-,TRBJ2-7,TRBV2,-,CASSAPAVTYEQYF
TRBD2,TRBJ2-1,TRBV19,-,CASSKLAGPSYNEQFF
-,TRBJ1-5,TRBV19,-,CASSLGELRRWNQPQHF
-,TRBJ2-5,TRBV7-2,-,CASSLVSAEETQYF
-,TRBJ1-6,TRBV20-1,-,CSAREWGAQNSPLHF
-,TRBJ2-7,TRBV20-1,-,CSARTGTAYEQYF
-,TRBJ2-2,TRBV7-2,many,CASSLGTENTGELFF
TRBD2,TRBJ2-3,TRBV20-1,-,CSAPWTSGSTDTQYF
-,TRBJ2-6,TRBV10-3,-,CAISDKGANVLTF
-,TRBJ1-3,TRBV7-2,many,CASSLERSGNTIYF
-,TRBJ1-1,TRBV6-5,-,CASSYGQRNTEAFF
TRBD1,TRBJ1-6,TRBV7-9,few,CASRQTGDSSPLHF
-,TRBJ2-7,TRBV7-2,-,CASSFLYTDYEQYF
-,TRBJ1-4,TRBV7-6,many,CASSVGQGNEKLFF
-,TRBJ2-2,TRBV6-2/TRBV6-3,many,CASRRTSSGELFF
-,TRBJ1-1,TRBV27,-,CASGKQENTEAFF
TRBD1,TRBJ1-1,TRBV2,few,CASRKQGGTEAFF
-,TRBJ2-1,TRBV7-2,-,CASSLDIVYNEQFF
-,TRBJ1-2,TRBV20-1,-,CSVQDRNYGYTF
-,TRBJ2-3,TRBV7-2,few,CASSLYGPGTDTQYF
-,TRBJ2-1,TRBV28,-,CASSQGLEQFF
TRBD2,TRBJ2-7,TRBV6-1,-,CASSEPSGYYEQYF
TRBD2,TRBJ2-5,TRBV11-2,few,CASSSGGIHATQYF
-,TRBJ2-3,TRBV12-3/TRBV12-4,few,CASKVASTDTQYF
-,TRBJ2-5,TRBV7-9,-,CASSLFGTAETQYF
TRBD2,TRBJ2-2,TRBV11-3,-,CASSLVRGAGELFF
-,TRBJ1-1,TRBV7-2,-,CASSFPGLYTEAFF
TRBD2,TRBJ2-3,TRBV7-9,few,CASRATSGRANSADTQYF
TRBD1,TRBJ2-1,TRBV20-1,-,CSARDLRTGNNEQFF
-,TRBJ2-5,TRBV7-9,few,CASSLWVTSSLLVETQYF
TRBD2,TRBJ2-3,TRBV11-3,-,CASSSNSGGTDTQYF
TRBD2,TRBJ2-2,TRBV7-6,few,CASSLEAGAGTGELFF
-,TRBJ2-7,TRBV6-5,few,CASSYSPGPSYEQYF